This is a list of T cell receptor beta chains from one sample in a study of blood T cells in healthy people across ages. Each CDR3 protein gets one entry after TCRdb re-called the 5' RACE reads with MiXCR. Among approximately 800,000 distinct CDR3 sequences, about half were seen once, and the ten largest hold around a sixth. The sequencing sample was made of blood. These receptors were collected from an elderly man in good health. The CDR3 runs from the conserved cysteine through the conserved F or W. The D gene is left open where the match is weak. Where a row states a size, it is once, few, many or the class of an expanded clone; other rows omit it.

D gene,clone size,J gene,V gene,CDR3 DNA,CDR3 protein
TRBD2,many,TRBJ2-7,TRBV2,TGTGCCAGCACTTACTCTAGCGGGAGCTACGAGCAGTACTTC,CASTYSSGSYEQYF
TRBD2,-,TRBJ2-3,TRBV29-1,TGCAGCGTAGTCCCAGCGGGGGGAACAGATACGCAGTATTTT,CSVVPAGGTDTQYF
TRBD2,once,TRBJ2-5,TRBV15,TGTGCCACCAGCAGTAAAAAGCGGGGGCAAGAGACCCAGTACTTC,CATSSKKRGQETQYF
TRBD2,-,TRBJ2-5,TRBV12-3/TRBV12-4,TGTGCCAGCAGACGGGCGGGGATACAGCGGGAGACGTACTTC,CASRRAGIQRETYF
-,few,TRBJ2-1,TRBV29-1,TGCAGCGTTGTCTTACAGAGCAGCTCCTACAATGAGCAGTTCTTC,CSVVLQSSSYNEQFF
TRBD2,-,TRBJ2-1,TRBV12-3/TRBV12-4,TGTGCCAGCACCCCGGGCGGGAGGGCCAGTGGTGAGCAGTTCTTC,CASTPGGRASGEQFF
TRBD1,few,TRBJ2-3,TRBV2,TGTGCCAGCAGGAGGGATTCCGGGACAGGCCCCCGTACGCAGTATTTT,CASRRDSGTGPRTQYF
TRBD1,-,TRBJ1-5,TRBV12-3/TRBV12-4,TGTGCCAGCAGGCCTGGACAGGTCAATCAGCCCCAGCATTTT,CASRPGQVNQPQHF
TRBD1,many,TRBJ2-5,TRBV20-1,TGCAGTGCTAGCCCCGAGCTGCGACAGGGGGCGTACCAAGAGACCCAGTACTTC,CSASPELRQGAYQETQYF
-,-,TRBJ2-7,TRBV20-1,TGCAGTGCTAGAGCTGGCGGGACCTACAATGAGCAGTACTTC,CSARAGGTYNEQYF
TRBD1,-,TRBJ2-5,TRBV3-1,TGTGCCAGCAGCAGGGACAGGATTTACCAAGAGACCCAGTACTTC,CASSRDRIYQETQYF
TRBD2,few,TRBJ2-3,TRBV12-3/TRBV12-4,TGTGCCAGCAGTCCCTTAGCGGGAGGAATAGATACGCAGTATTTT,CASSPLAGGIDTQYF
TRBD1,once,TRBJ1-2,TRBV13,TGTGCCAGCAGCTCGGACAGGGGGTCCGGCTATGGCTACACCTTC,CASSSDRGSGYGYTF
TRBD2,many,TRBJ2-7,TRBV6-2/TRBV6-3,TGTGCCAGCGGGCGGAGTAGCGGGAGTGGCGAGCAGTACTTC,CASGRSSGSGEQYF
-,-,TRBJ2-1,TRBV20-1,TGCAGTGCTCGGCGGGACGGGAGATACAATGAGCAGTTCTTC,CSARRDGRYNEQFF
-,once,TRBJ1-3,TRBV12-3/TRBV12-4,TGTGCCAGCAGGGTTGGGGAGATGAACACCATATATTTT,CASRVGEMNTIYF
-,-,TRBJ1-5,TRBV3-1,TGTGCCAGCAGCCGAGGACGGCGGAATCAGCCCCAGCATTTT,CASSRGRRNQPQHF
TRBD1,-,TRBJ1-6,TRBV12-3/TRBV12-4,TGTGCCAGCAGTTTCGGGACAGGGAGAATGAATTCACCCCTCCACTTT,CASSFGTGRMNSPLHF